The rows below give T cell receptor beta chains drawn from one sample of a study of early T cells in non-severe SARS-CoV-2 infection. Via MiXCR, TCRdb re-called the 5' RACE reads, giving one row per CDR3 protein. This table holds around 100,000 distinct CDR3 sequences, 15% to 20% found once. Sequencing was done on a sample of whole blood. Every receptor here comes from an adult who was a healthcare worker with PCR-confirmed SARS-CoV-2 infection or an uninfected control (not recorded which). Both conserved end residues are part of each CDR3. The D gene is left open where the match is weak. Clone size appears in some rows only: once, few, many, or a class for an expanded clone.

clone size: -
D gene: -
J gene: TRBJ2-5
V gene: TRBV20-1
CDR3 length: 14
CDR3 DNA: TGCAGTGCTAGACGAGGGTCGGATGCAGAGACCCAGTACTTC
CDR3 protein: CSARRGSDAETQYF

clone size: few
D gene: TRBD1
J gene: TRBJ1-4
V gene: TRBV3-1
CDR3 length: 18
CDR3 DNA: TGTGCCAGCAGCCAGGGCCGGGACAGATCAAGGTGGGATGAAAAACTGTTTTTT
CDR3 protein: CASSQGRDRSRWDEKLFF

clone size: -
D gene: -
J gene: TRBJ2-7
V gene: TRBV27
CDR3 length: 11
CDR3 DNA: TGTGCCAGCGGGACGCCGGCTGAGCAGTACTTC
CDR3 protein: CASGTPAEQYF

clone size: -
D gene: TRBD1
J gene: TRBJ1-1
V gene: TRBV11-3
CDR3 length: 13
CDR3 DNA: TGTGCCAGCAGCTGGGACAGGGCTACTGAAGCTTTCTTT
CDR3 protein: CASSWDRATEAFF

clone size: few
D gene: -
J gene: TRBJ2-7
V gene: TRBV9
CDR3 length: 13
CDR3 DNA: TGTGCCAGCAGCGGCAGGTTAACCTACGAGCAGTACTTC
CDR3 protein: CASSGRLTYEQYF

clone size: many
D gene: -
J gene: TRBJ1-1
V gene: TRBV6-1
CDR3 length: 14
CDR3 DNA: TGTGCCAGCAGTGGACCTAACATGAACACTGAAGCTTTCTTT
CDR3 protein: CASSGPNMNTEAFF

clone size: -
D gene: -
J gene: TRBJ2-1
V gene: TRBV9
CDR3 length: 11
CDR3 DNA: TGCCCCTCCGGGACCCACAATGAGCAGTTCTTC
CDR3 protein: CPSGTHNEQFF

clone size: few
D gene: TRBD1
J gene: TRBJ2-7
V gene: TRBV12-3/TRBV12-4
CDR3 length: 14
CDR3 DNA: TGTGCCAGCAGGCCATGGGACAGCTCCTACGAGCAGTACTTC
CDR3 protein: CASRPWDSSYEQYF

clone size: -
D gene: TRBD1
J gene: TRBJ1-1
V gene: TRBV18
CDR3 length: 15
CDR3 DNA: TGTGCCAGCTCACTGGCCGGGACAGGGCTCTCTGAAGCTTTCTTT
CDR3 protein: CASSLAGTGLSEAFF

clone size: -
D gene: TRBD1
J gene: TRBJ2-7
V gene: TRBV11-2
CDR3 length: 16
CDR3 DNA: TGTGCCAGCAGCTTAGGAGGGACAGGGGGACGGAGCGAGCAGTACTTC
CDR3 protein: CASSLGGTGGRSEQYF

clone size: -
D gene: -
J gene: TRBJ2-3
V gene: TRBV6-4
CDR3 length: 14
CDR3 DNA: TGTGCCAGCAGTTCAGAAAAGGACCCAGATACGCAGTATTTT
CDR3 protein: CASSSEKDPDTQYF

clone size: few
D gene: -
J gene: TRBJ1-5
V gene: TRBV19
CDR3 length: 14
CDR3 DNA: TGTGCCAGTAGTAACAGTTATAGCAATCAGCCCCAGCATTTT
CDR3 protein: CASSNSYSNQPQHF

clone size: -
D gene: TRBD2
J gene: TRBJ2-3
V gene: TRBV20-1
CDR3 length: 20
CDR3 DNA: TGCAGTGCTAGAGATCCGGGACTACCGGCCGTCCATGGAAGGGCAGATACGCAGTATTTT
CDR3 protein: CSARDPGLPAVHGRADTQYF

clone size: -
D gene: -
J gene: TRBJ2-6
V gene: TRBV4-3
CDR3 length: 14
CDR3 DNA: TGCGCCAGCAGCCAAGGTGTTGGGGCCAACGTCCTGACTTTC
CDR3 protein: CASSQGVGANVLTF

clone size: -
D gene: TRBD2
J gene: TRBJ2-3
V gene: TRBV12-3/TRBV12-4
CDR3 length: 17
CDR3 DNA: TGTGCCAGCAGCCCCCGCCTAGCGGTGACAGACACAGATACGCAGTATTTT
CDR3 protein: CASSPRLAVTDTDTQYF

clone size: few
D gene: -
J gene: TRBJ2-3
V gene: TRBV9
CDR3 length: 14
CDR3 DNA: TGTGCCAGCAGCGTAGTAGGGGTCGGCGATACGCAGTATTTT
CDR3 protein: CASSVVGVGDTQYF

clone size: -
D gene: TRBD2
J gene: TRBJ2-1
V gene: TRBV2
CDR3 length: 17
CDR3 DNA: TGTGCCAGCAGTCCTCTCCTACTAGCGGGAGTCTACAATGAGCAGTTCTTC
CDR3 protein: CASSPLLLAGVYNEQFF

clone size: -
D gene: -
J gene: TRBJ2-7
V gene: TRBV7-8
CDR3 length: 15
CDR3 DNA: TGTGCCAGCAGCTTAGCGGCTCTCAGTCCCTACGAGCAGTACTTC
CDR3 protein: CASSLAALSPYEQYF

clone size: -
D gene: TRBD2
J gene: TRBJ2-7
V gene: TRBV12-3/TRBV12-4
CDR3 length: 14
CDR3 DNA: TGTGCCAGCAGTTTACTAGCGGGCCTTCACGAGCAGTACTTC
CDR3 protein: CASSLLAGLHEQYF

clone size: -
D gene: TRBD2
J gene: TRBJ2-2
V gene: TRBV7-8
CDR3 length: 16
CDR3 DNA: TGTGCCAGCAGCTTAGAGCGGGGGGGCCCAACCGGGGAGCTGTTTTTT
CDR3 protein: CASSLERGGPTGELFF

clone size: few
D gene: -
J gene: TRBJ2-1
V gene: TRBV30
CDR3 length: 14
CDR3 DNA: TGTGCCTGGGGAAGTGGCTACTCCTACAATGAGCAGTTCTTC
CDR3 protein: CAWGSGYSYNEQFF

clone size: -
D gene: -
J gene: TRBJ1-2
V gene: TRBV6-1
CDR3 length: 13
CDR3 DNA: TGTGCCAGCAGTGAAGCGCAGATATTCGGCTACACCTTC
CDR3 protein: CASSEAQIFGYTF

clone size: once
D gene: -
J gene: TRBJ2-7
V gene: TRBV11-2
CDR3 length: 13
CDR3 DNA: TGTGCCAGCAGCTTAGATCGAACAGCGCCGCAGTACTTC
CDR3 protein: CASSLDRTAPQYF

clone size: -
D gene: -
J gene: TRBJ2-7
V gene: TRBV10-3
CDR3 length: 12
CDR3 DNA: TGTGCCATCAGTGATGTGGGCTACGAGCAGTACTTC
CDR3 protein: CAISDVGYEQYF

clone size: few
D gene: TRBD1
J gene: TRBJ1-4
V gene: TRBV19
CDR3 length: 15
CDR3 DNA: TGTGCCAGTAGTATAGGGACAGGACCAAATGAAAAACTGTTTTTT
CDR3 protein: CASSIGTGPNEKLFF

clone size: few
D gene: TRBD2
J gene: TRBJ2-7
V gene: TRBV28
CDR3 length: 16
CDR3 DNA: TGTGCCAGCAGTTTATTCTCACTAGCGGGACACGGCGAGCAGTACTTC
CDR3 protein: CASSLFSLAGHGEQYF

clone size: -
D gene: -
J gene: TRBJ1-5
V gene: TRBV12-3/TRBV12-4
CDR3 length: 13
CDR3 DNA: TGTGCCAGCAGTTTGATCAAAAATCAGCCCCAGCATTTT
CDR3 protein: CASSLIKNQPQHF

clone size: many
D gene: TRBD2
J gene: TRBJ2-1
V gene: TRBV7-9
CDR3 length: 17
CDR3 DNA: TGTGCCAGCAGCTTAGTCGGCTCCGCGGGGGGGCACAATGAGCAGTTCTTC
CDR3 protein: CASSLVGSAGGHNEQFF

clone size: -
D gene: -
J gene: TRBJ2-1
V gene: TRBV7-8
CDR3 length: 17
CDR3 DNA: TGTGCCAGCAGCCAGGGTTCGGGGTCCGGCGCCTACAATGAGCAGTTCTTC
CDR3 protein: CASSQGSGSGAYNEQFF

clone size: few
D gene: TRBD1
J gene: TRBJ1-5
V gene: TRBV12-3/TRBV12-4
CDR3 length: 15
CDR3 DNA: TGTGCCAGCAGACCGGGACAGGGGGCCTGGCAGCCCCAGCATTTT
CDR3 protein: CASRPGQGAWQPQHF

clone size: few
D gene: -
J gene: TRBJ2-4
V gene: TRBV7-2
CDR3 length: 12
CDR3 DNA: TGTGCCAGCAGCTTAGCCAAAAACATTCAGTACTTC
CDR3 protein: CASSLAKNIQYF

clone size: few
D gene: -
J gene: TRBJ2-7
V gene: TRBV3-1
CDR3 length: 14
CDR3 DNA: TGTGCCAGCAGCCAAGGTCTCCAGATCTACGAGCAGTACTTC
CDR3 protein: CASSQGLQIYEQYF

clone size: -
D gene: -
J gene: TRBJ2-1
V gene: TRBV28
CDR3 length: 14
CDR3 DNA: TGTGCCAGCAGTCGTTCCGGGACCACCAATGAGCAGTTCTTC
CDR3 protein: CASSRSGTTNEQFF

clone size: few
D gene: -
J gene: TRBJ2-7
V gene: TRBV30
CDR3 length: 11
CDR3 DNA: TGTGCCTGGAGTAAGTCCTACGAGCAGTACTTC
CDR3 protein: CAWSKSYEQYF

clone size: few
D gene: TRBD1
J gene: TRBJ1-1
V gene: TRBV18
CDR3 length: 16
CDR3 DNA: TGTGCCAGCTCTCACAGGGGTGGAGGAATGAACACTGAAGCTTTCTTT
CDR3 protein: CASSHRGGGMNTEAFF

clone size: many
D gene: -
J gene: TRBJ2-7
V gene: TRBV18
CDR3 length: 17
CDR3 DNA: TGTGCCAGCTCACCTAGCTTCGGACAGTCCGTCTCCTACGAGCAGTACTTC
CDR3 protein: CASSPSFGQSVSYEQYF

clone size: many
D gene: -
J gene: TRBJ1-1
V gene: TRBV30
CDR3 length: 14
CDR3 DNA: TGTGCCTGGAGTGTTGGGGGAGGGGTCACTGAAGCTTTCTTT
CDR3 protein: CAWSVGGGVTEAFF

clone size: few
D gene: -
J gene: TRBJ2-5
V gene: TRBV11-2
CDR3 length: 15
CDR3 DNA: TGTGCCAGCAGCCCTCACGGTGCCGAACAAGAGACCCAGTACTTC
CDR3 protein: CASSPHGAEQETQYF